The 5 T cell receptor beta chains given below trace back to one sample, sequenced in a study of control samples from healthy donors and cancer patients. Measured with immunoSEQ multiplex PCR; TCRdb has only the in-frame clones, and not every one. The profile shows 100,000 to 120,000 clones, 83% of them singletons. Sequenced sample: blood. These receptors came from a woman in her fifties or sixties in good health.

This clone was seen once. V usage is TRBV2 and J usage is TRBJ1-1; TRBD1 agrees at 7 bases. This CDR3 comprises 14 residues. Germline V gene data show CDR1 as SNHLY and CDR2 as FYNNEI. V was pared by 4 bases and J by 8 bases, with 10 bases of the junction left unmatched. CDR3 protein: CASSAAQGGAEAFF. The CDR3, as DNA: TGTGCCAGCAGTGCAGCCCAGGGGGGGGCCGAAGCTTTCTTT.

This clone was counted a few times. V gene TRBV3-1 (or the pseudogene TRBV3-2) combines with J gene TRBJ1-6, with D maybe TRBD1 (5 bases). Trimming left V 1 base short and J 7 bases short, with 8 bases between. Per germline, CDR1 LGHDT and CDR2 YNNKEL (reference sequence). The CDR3 is made up of 14 amino acids. The CDR3 loop is CASSQARDNSPLHF. CDR3 coding DNA: TGTGCCAGCAGCCAAGCCAGGGACAATTCACCCCTCCACTTT.

The V and J genes are TRBV18 and TRBJ1-2; maybe TRBD1 (5 bases). Germline-derived CDR1 and CDR2 are KGHSH and LQKENI. CDR3 size: 11 residues. Trimming took off 2 bases at V and 7 bases at J, with 5 bases between the two ends. CDR3 protein: CASSPGGGYTF. The CDR3 bases are TGTGCCAGCTCACCAGGGGGTGGCTACACCTTC. The complete variable domain, with remaining parts taken from reference TRBV18 and TRBJ1-2, reads NAGVMQNPRHLVRRRGQEARLRCSPMKGHSHVYWYRQLPEEGLKFMVYLQKENIIDESGMPKERFSAEFPKEGPSILRIQQVVRGDSAAYFCASSPGGGYTFGSGTRLTVV.

This sequence joins TRBV9 and TRBJ2-1; D may correspond to TRBD1 or TRBD2 (5 bases each). V was clipped by 3 bases and J by 4 bases, with 14 bases between them. The CDR3 runs 15 residues. CDR1 and CDR2 from the germline V gene are SGDLS and YYNGEE. The CDR3 sequence: CASSEGVIAYNEQFF. The CDR3 DNA follows: TGTGCCAGCAGCGAAGGGGTCATAGCGTACAATGAGCAGTTCTTC.

The V and J genes are TRBV5-4 and TRBJ2-7, with D perhaps matching TRBD2 (6 bases). Germline V gene data show CDR1 as SGHNT and CDR2 as YYREEE (reference sequence). V was trimmed by 4 bases and J by 5 bases, leaving 16 bases between them. The CDR3 consists of 14 residues. The CDR3 DNA sequence: TGTGCCAGCAGCGCGGGACCCCTTGGCGACGAGCAGTACTTC. Its translation is CASSAGPLGDEQYF.